The 28 T cell receptor beta chains given below trace back to one sample, sequenced in a study of shared clonotypes between healthy human individuals. Sequencing used immunoSEQ multiplex PCR; TCRdb keeps in-frame clones, though not all of them. Of under 2,500,000 clones listed, nearly 97% were seen once; the top ten hold more than 0.1%. Sequenced material: naive CD4+ T cells sorted from blood. The subset was: CD45RA+ positively selected. The receptors stem from a man aged 18-30 years in good health.

A remark on this clone: Other DNA sequences in this specimen translate into the identical CDR3. The V gene is TRBV6-6, the J gene TRBJ1-5, with D hard to call. Germline-derived CDR1 and CDR2 are MNHNY and SVGAGI (reference sequence). The ends were cut back, 2 bases at V and 7 bases at J, with 6 bases in the middle. The CDR3 runs to 12 residues. CDR3 sequence reads: CASSYIGQPQHF. In DNA, the CDR3 is TGTGCCAGCAGTTACATTGGCCAGCCCCAGCATTTT.

This chain links TRBV6-5 with TRBJ1-4; D is uncertain. V shed 6 bases and J shed 7 bases, with 18 bases lying between them. The CDR3 contains 15 residues. Germline V CDR1 and CDR2: MNHEY, SVGAGI. The DNA for the CDR3 is TGTGCCAGCAGGTCCTGGGAACACGGAAGTGAAAAACTGTTTTTT. Amino acid sequence: CASRSWEHGSEKLFF.

The V gene is TRBV6-1, the J gene TRBJ1-2; D unclear. Germline CDR1 reads MNHNS; CDR2 reads SASEGT. This CDR3 region has 13 residues. V lost 7 bases, J lost 8 bases, and 17 bases lay in between. CDR3 in DNA: TGTGCCAGCATCCCGACCCGAATGGGCGGCTACACCTTC. Protein: CASIPTRMGGYTF.

The chain links TRBV10-3 to TRBJ1-4; D is ambiguous. CDR1 and CDR2 from the germline V gene are ENHRY and SYGVKD. The CDR3 totals 14 residues. Trimming removed 3 bases from V and 5 bases from J, with 10 bases in between. The CDR3 DNA reads TGTGCCATCAGTGATTTAGCGGAGAATGAAAAACTGTTTTTT. Translation gives CAISDLAENEKLFF.

The chain recombines TRBV7-2 with TRBJ1-3; D is uncertain. Germline CDR1 and CDR2: SGHTA and FQGNSA. This CDR3 contains 15 residues. The V end was cut by 0 bases, the J end by 1 base, with 7 bases between. The CDR3 coding sequence is TGTGCCAGCAGCTTAGCCCAGCAGTCTGGAAACACCATATATTTT. Protein product: CASSLAQQSGNTIYF.

The J gene is TRBJ2-5, the V gene TRBV10-3; 10 bases are shared with TRBD1. Germline assignment: CDR1 ENHRY and CDR2 SYGVKD. There are 15 residues in the CDR3. The trim removed 0 bases at V and 6 bases at J, leaving 4 bases unmatched. CDR3 coding DNA: TGTGCCATCAGTGAGTCTGGGGACAGGGGACAGACCCAGTACTTC. It encodes CAISESGDRGQTQYF.

The count of this clone is one. The chain has TRBV11-2 and TRBJ2-1, with D maybe TRBD1 (6 bases). Germline V lookup: CDR1 SGHAT, CDR2 FQNNGV. V was cut by 1 base and J by 7 bases, with 11 bases left in between. The CDR3 covers 14 residues. CDR3: CASSLVQGFNEQFF. For the CDR3, the DNA is TGTGCCAGCAGCTTAGTACAGGGTTTTAATGAGCAGTTCTTC.

The chain uses TRBV9 and TRBJ1-4; D ambiguous. The ends were cut back, 0 bases at V and 3 bases at J, with 15 bases in the middle. Per germline, CDR1 SGDLS and CDR2 YYNGEE. The CDR3 is 17 amino acids. This chain's CDR3 is CASSVGHSIYSNEKLFF. The CDR3, as DNA: TGTGCCAGCAGCGTAGGACACAGCATTTACTCTAATGAAAAACTGTTTTTT. Drawing the rest from reference TRBV9 and TRBJ1-4, the complete variable domain is DSGVTQTPKHLITATGQRVTLRCSPRSGDLSVYWYQQSLDQGLQFLIQYYNGEERAKGNILERFSAQQFPDLHSELNLSSLELGDSALYFCASSVGHSIYSNEKLFFGSGTQLSVL.

The chain employs TRBV18 and TRBJ2-5, with a possible D match to TRBD1 (5 bases). The CDR3 consists of 12 residues. Germline CDR1 is KGHSH and CDR2 is LQKENI. V gave up 6 bases and J gave up 5 bases, with 10 bases separating them. The CDR3 here is CASSTGWETQYF. CDR3 in DNA: TGTGCCAGCTCCACAGGTTGGGAGACCCAGTACTTC.

V is TRBV18 and J is TRBJ1-4; 9 bases are shared with TRBD1. With 2 bases clipped from V and 6 bases from J, the junction kept 4 bases outside the gene matches. The CDR3 runs to 15 residues. Germline V gives CDR1 KGHSH, CDR2 LQKENI. The CDR3 protein is CASSPTGTGYEKLFF. The CDR3 bases are TGTGCCAGCTCACCAACCGGGACAGGGTATGAAAAACTGTTTTTT.

The chain joins TRBV18 to TRBJ2-5; no clear D. CDR1 and CDR2 (germline): KGHSH, LQKENI. The V and J ends lost 5 bases and 0 bases respectively, with 10 bases between them. This CDR3 comprises 14 residues. CDR3 bases: TGTGCCAGCTCATCCCAAATCGACCAAGAGACCCAGTACTTC. Translated, it gives CASSSQIDQETQYF.

The J gene is TRBJ2-7, the V gene TRBV5-1; D possibly corresponds to TRBD2 (5 bases). Trimming pared 3 bases from V and 2 bases from J, leaving 9 bases between. Germline V CDR1 and CDR2: SGHRS, YFSETQ. This CDR3 is built from 13 residues. This chain's CDR3 is CASSSGLTYEQYF. CDR3 nucleotides: TGCGCCAGCAGCTCGGGGTTGACCTACGAGCAGTACTTC.

CDR3: CASSLGTLRETQYF. The CDR3 coding sequence is TGCGCCAGCAGCTTAGGGACCTTGAGGGAGACCCAGTACTTC. The chain has TRBV5-1 and TRBJ2-5, with D perhaps being TRBD1 or TRBD2 (5 bases each). Germline loops: CDR1 SGHRS, CDR2 YFSETQ. The CDR3 length is 14 residues. V was shortened by 2 bases and J by 5 bases, with 13 bases between the two germline ends.

The chain combines TRBV5-1 with TRBJ2-2, with 11 positions matching TRBD2. The V and J ends lost 1 base and 5 bases, in that order; junction bases with no gene match: 7. Germline assignment: CDR1 SGHRS and CDR2 YFSETQ. CDR3 size: 17 residues. The CDR3 coding sequence is TGCGCCAGCAGCTTGTCTAGCGGGGGGCCGGGGACCGGGGAGCTGTTTTTT. Its translation: CASSLSSGGPGTGELFF.

J is TRBJ2-3 and V is TRBV11-3, with 8 positions matching TRBD1. The CDR3 is made up of 16 amino acids. The germline V gene encodes CDR1 SGHNT and CDR2 YENEEA. V dropped 4 bases and J dropped 0; count of bases not matched to a gene: 6. CDR3 amino acids: CASSSRTGSSTDTQYF. CDR3 nucleotides: TGTGCCAGCAGCTCCCGGACAGGGTCTAGCACAGATACGCAGTATTTT.

The table lists this clone with a count of one. The J gene is TRBJ2-1, the V gene TRBV11-2, with 12 nucleotides matching TRBD2. The CDR3 is made up of 15 amino acids. The germline CDR1 and CDR2 sequences are SGHAT and FQNNGV. The V gene end was trimmed by 7 bases and the J gene end by 7 bases; junction bases not matched to a gene: 8. The CDR3 DNA reads TGTGCCAGCACCTCTAGCGGGAGGGTTAATAATGAGCAGTTCTTC. This codes for CASTSSGRVNNEQFF.

The CDR3 sequence: CASSSRTSSQTQYF. For the CDR3, the DNA is TGTGCCAGCAGCTCTCGGACGTCTTCCCAGACCCAGTACTTC. V gene TRBV7-2 combines with J gene TRBJ2-5; D gene unclear. The CDR3 covers 14 residues. V lost 4 bases and J lost 6, with 15 bases in between. The germline gives CDR1 SGHTA, CDR2 FQGNSA.

CDR3 sequence (DNA): TGTGCCAGCAGCCCCCAGGGGGATACGCAGTATTTT. Protein sequence: CASSPQGDTQYF. V usage is TRBV25-1 and J usage is TRBJ2-3, with D maybe TRBD1 (6 bases). V was shortened by 6 bases and J by 6 bases, with 10 bases between the two germline ends. The germline V gene has CDR1 MGHDK and CDR2 SYGVNS. There are 12 residues in the CDR3.

V and J are TRBV12-5 and TRBJ2-3, with 7 bases lining up with TRBD1. The CDR3 is 14 residues long. CDR1 and CDR2 from the germline V gene are LGHNT and FRNRAP. V gave up 3 bases and J gave up 3 bases; unmatched junction bases: 3. CDR3 amino acids: CASGFDRETDTQYF. The CDR3 coding sequence is TGTGCTAGTGGTTTCGACAGGGAGACAGATACGCAGTATTTT.

The chain joins TRBV28 to TRBJ1-2, with 12 bases fitting TRBD1. The trim removed 2 bases at V and 7 bases at J, leaving 5 bases unmatched. Per the germline V gene, CDR1 is MDHEN and CDR2 is SYDVKM. The CDR3 is made up of 15 amino acids. CDR3 in amino acids: CASSLVGQGAGGYTF. The CDR3 nucleotides read TGTGCCAGCAGTTTAGTGGGACAGGGGGCCGGTGGCTACACCTTC.

To note about this clone: At the DNA level, this CDR3 is encoded by other sequences in the same sample as well. This rearrangement joins TRBV19 to TRBJ2-7; 9 bases are shared with TRBD1. Unmatched junction bases numbered 5, after V lost 4 bases and J lost 1 base. Germline CDR1 LNHDA, CDR2 SQIVND (reference sequence). The CDR3 sequence is 15 residues long. The CDR3 region is CASSTSGTGSYEQYF. The CDR3 DNA follows: TGTGCCAGTAGTACATCCGGGACAGGGTCCTACGAGCAGTACTTC.

This chain links TRBV30 with TRBJ1-3; D is unclear. Germline lookup yields CDR1 GTSNPN and CDR2 SVGIG (reference sequence). There are 15 residues in the CDR3. V gave up 0 bases and J gave up 1 base, with 10 bases separating them. DNA for the CDR3: TGTGCCTGGAGTGTTTCTCGAGTGTCTGGAAACACCATATATTTT. Its protein product is CAWSVSRVSGNTIYF.

The chain employs TRBV5-6 and TRBJ2-5; perhaps D is TRBD1 or TRBD2 (5 bases each). Looked up from germline, CDR1 is SGHDT and CDR2 is YYEEEE. Trimming left V 1 base short and J 2 bases short, with 12 bases between. CDR3 length equals 15 residues. CDR3 DNA sequence: TGTGCCAGCAGCTTGTGGGGGAGTAGTCAAGAGACCCAGTACTTC. As protein: CASSLWGSSQETQYF.

This sequence joins TRBV14 and TRBJ1-2; the D gene is possibly TRBD1 (6 bases). V was trimmed by 2 bases and J by 4 bases, leaving 14 bases between them. Germline lookup yields CDR1 SGHDN and CDR2 FVKESK. The CDR3 is 15 amino acids. Here the CDR3 reads CASSQNVGQSYGYTF. Here the CDR3 DNA reads TGTGCCAGCAGCCAAAATGTCGGACAGAGCTATGGCTACACCTTC.

The chain combines TRBV5-1 with TRBJ1-5; TRBD1 matches at 10 bases. Germline V gene lookup returns CDR1 SGHRS and CDR2 YFSETQ. This CDR3 is built from 18 residues. V trimming: 0 bases; J trimming: 2 bases; junction bases outside the gene matches: 8. CDR3 in amino acids: CASSLVQTGGKGNQPQHF. CDR3 DNA: TGCGCCAGCAGCTTGGTCCAGACAGGGGGCAAAGGCAATCAGCCCCAGCATTTT.

The rearrangement joins TRBV9 to TRBJ1-2; D not resolved. The V end lost 0 bases, the J end lost 8 bases, and 11 bases lay between the germline ends. CDR3 length: 13 residues. Per the germline V gene, CDR1 is SGDLS and CDR2 is YYNGEE. The CDR3 bases are TGTGCCAGCAGCGTAGGACCGGGCGAAGGCTACACCTTC. Its protein is CASSVGPGEGYTF.

This clone appeared once. The V and J genes are TRBV19 and TRBJ1-3; D may be TRBD1 (5 bases). Per the germline V gene, CDR1 is LNHDA and CDR2 is SQIVND (reference sequence). The CDR3 is 12 residues long. V was shortened by 11 bases and J by 0 bases, with 8 bases between the two germline ends. DNA for the CDR3: TGTGCCGCACAGGCCTCTGGAAACACCATATATTTT. Residues: CAAQASGNTIYF.

The chain combines TRBV2 with TRBJ1-5; no reliable D call. Germline CDR1 is SNHLY and CDR2 is FYNNEI. V was clipped by 0 bases and J by 7 bases, with 13 bases between them. CDR3 length equals 15 residues. Here the CDR3 DNA reads TGTGCCAGCAGTGAAGCGGTCGGCTTCTGGCAGCCCCAGCATTTT. Its protein is CASSEAVGFWQPQHF.